This T cell receptor (beta chain) appears in the sequencing data of a study of blood T cell repertoires in COVID-19. Background on the study: The cDNA or gDNA used as material had been derived from T cells, B-cell-depleted T cells, or PBMCs.

Participants were aged about 18 to 100 years from some 24 US areas. Researchers sorted participants into cohorts using their self-reported clinical history. Germline V lookup: CDR1 MNHEY, CDR2 SVGEGT. V was pared by 5 bases and J by 4 bases, with 11 bases of the junction left unmatched. The CDR3 is 16 amino acids. In the authors' workflow: Reference gene primer amplification gave estimated nucleated cell counts. TCRdb's table, derived via immunoSEQ multiplex PCR, lists solely in-frame clones and lacks some. That table gives V, J and clone size, and the DNA gave D and trimming. The sample consists of about 180,000 clones, around four fifths of them appearing once.

This receptor was taken from a woman between 50 and 59 years old who had recovered from COVID-19. The chain carries TRBV6-2 or TRBV6-3 and TRBJ2-3; 8 positions agree with TRBD2. Source material: PBMCs or T cells enriched from blood (not recorded which). The chain's CDR3 is CASSTRVAGIPDTQYF. DNA of the CDR3: TGTGCCAGCAGTACCCGGGTAGCGGGAATTCCAGATACGCAGTATTTT.